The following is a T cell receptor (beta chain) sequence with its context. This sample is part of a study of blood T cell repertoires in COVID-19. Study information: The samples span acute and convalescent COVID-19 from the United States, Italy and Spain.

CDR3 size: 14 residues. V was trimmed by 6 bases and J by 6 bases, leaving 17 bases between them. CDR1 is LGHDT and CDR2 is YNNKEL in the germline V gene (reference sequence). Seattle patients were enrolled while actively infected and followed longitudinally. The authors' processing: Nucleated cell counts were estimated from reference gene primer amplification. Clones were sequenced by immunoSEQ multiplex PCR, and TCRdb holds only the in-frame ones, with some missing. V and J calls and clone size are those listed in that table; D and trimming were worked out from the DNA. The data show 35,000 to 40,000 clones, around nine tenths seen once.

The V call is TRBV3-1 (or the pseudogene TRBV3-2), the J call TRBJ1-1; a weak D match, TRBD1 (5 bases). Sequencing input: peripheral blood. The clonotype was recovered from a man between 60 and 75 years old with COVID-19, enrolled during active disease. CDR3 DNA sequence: TGTGCCAGCAGACCACGGGGGGGTGAGCCTGAAGCTTTCTTT. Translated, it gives CASRPRGGEPEAFF.